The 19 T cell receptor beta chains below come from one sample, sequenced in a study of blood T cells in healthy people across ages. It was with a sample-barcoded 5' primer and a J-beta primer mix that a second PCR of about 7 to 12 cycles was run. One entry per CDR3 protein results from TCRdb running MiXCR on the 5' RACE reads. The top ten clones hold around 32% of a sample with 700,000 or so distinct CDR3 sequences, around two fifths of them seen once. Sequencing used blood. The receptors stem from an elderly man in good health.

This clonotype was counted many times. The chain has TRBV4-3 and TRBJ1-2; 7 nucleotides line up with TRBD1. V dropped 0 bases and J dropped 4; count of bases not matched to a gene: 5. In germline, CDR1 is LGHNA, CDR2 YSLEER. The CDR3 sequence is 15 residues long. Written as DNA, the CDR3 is TGCGCCAGCAGCCAAGACCGACAGGGCGGCTATGGCTACACCTTC. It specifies CASSQDRQGGYGYTF.

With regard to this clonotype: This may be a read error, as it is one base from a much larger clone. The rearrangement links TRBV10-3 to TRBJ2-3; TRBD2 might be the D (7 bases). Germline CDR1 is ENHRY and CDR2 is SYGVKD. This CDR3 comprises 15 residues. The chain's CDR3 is CAIGRRGGGTGTQYF. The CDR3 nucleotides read TGTGCCATCGGTAGGAGGGGGGGTGGCACAGGTACGCAGTATTTT.

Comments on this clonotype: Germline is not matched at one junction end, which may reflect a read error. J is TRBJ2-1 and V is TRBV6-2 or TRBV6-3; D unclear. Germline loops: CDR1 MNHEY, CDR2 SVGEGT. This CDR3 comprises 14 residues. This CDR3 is CTSSYRTSYNEQFF. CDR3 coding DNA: TGTACCAGCAGTTACCGTACCTCCTACAATGAGCAGTTCTTC.

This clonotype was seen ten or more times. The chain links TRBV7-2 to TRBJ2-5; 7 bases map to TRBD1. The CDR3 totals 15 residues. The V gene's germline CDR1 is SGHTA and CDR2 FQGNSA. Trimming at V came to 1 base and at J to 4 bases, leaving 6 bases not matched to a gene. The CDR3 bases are TGTGCCAGCAGCTTAGTTAGGGGGCAGTTAGAGACCCAGTACTTC. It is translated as CASSLVRGQLETQYF.

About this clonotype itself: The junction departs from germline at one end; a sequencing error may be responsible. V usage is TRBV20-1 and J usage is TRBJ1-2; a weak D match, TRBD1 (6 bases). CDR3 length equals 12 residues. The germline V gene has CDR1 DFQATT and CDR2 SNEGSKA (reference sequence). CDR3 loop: CSAARGDYCYTF. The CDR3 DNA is TGCAGTGCCGCGAGGGGGGACTATTGCTACACCTTC.

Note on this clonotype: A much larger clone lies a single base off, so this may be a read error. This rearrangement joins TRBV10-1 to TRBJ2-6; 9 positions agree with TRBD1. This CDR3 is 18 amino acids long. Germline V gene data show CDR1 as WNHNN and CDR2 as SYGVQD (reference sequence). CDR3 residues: CAKGPDRGPQSGANVPTF. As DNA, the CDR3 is TGCGCCAAAGGGCCGGACAGGGGCCCGCAGTCTGGGGCCAACGTCCCGACTTTC.

CDR3 region: CASSVRGSSGIQYF. The CDR3 DNA follows: TGTGCCAGCAGCGTAAGGGGATCATCTGGCATTCAGTACTTC. V and J are TRBV7-2 and TRBJ2-4, with D perhaps TRBD1 (5 bases). CDR1 and CDR2 (germline): SGHTA, FQGNSA. Trimming pared 5 bases from V and 9 bases from J, leaving 17 bases between. The CDR3 has 14 amino acids. Variable domain in full (rest from reference TRBV7-2 and TRBJ2-4): GAGVSQSPSNKVTEKGKDVELRCDPISGHTALYWYRQSLGQGLEFLIYFQGNSAPDKSGLPSDRFSAERTGGSVSTLTIQRTQQEDSAVYLCASSVRGSSGIQYFGAGTRLSVL.

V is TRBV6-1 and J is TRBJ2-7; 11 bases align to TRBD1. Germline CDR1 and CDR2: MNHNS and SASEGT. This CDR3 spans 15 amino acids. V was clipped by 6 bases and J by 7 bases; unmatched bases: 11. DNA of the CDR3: TGTGCCAGCAGGGCTGGGACAGGGGGTTTGATTGAGCAGTACTTC. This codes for CASRAGTGGLIEQYF.

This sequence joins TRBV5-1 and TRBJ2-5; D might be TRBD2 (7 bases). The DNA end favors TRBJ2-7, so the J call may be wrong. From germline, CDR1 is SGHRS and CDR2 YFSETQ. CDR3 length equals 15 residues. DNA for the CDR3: TGCGCCAGCAGCTTGGAGGGAGGGGGTAACTACGAGCAGTACTTC. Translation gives CASSLEGGGNYEQYF.

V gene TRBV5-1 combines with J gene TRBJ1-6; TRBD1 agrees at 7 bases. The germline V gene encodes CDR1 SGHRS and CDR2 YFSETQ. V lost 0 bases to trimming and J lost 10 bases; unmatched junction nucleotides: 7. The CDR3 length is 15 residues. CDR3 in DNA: TGCGCCAGCAGCTTGGGTGACAGGGAGGCGTCACCCCTCCACTTT. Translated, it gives CASSLGDREASPLHF.

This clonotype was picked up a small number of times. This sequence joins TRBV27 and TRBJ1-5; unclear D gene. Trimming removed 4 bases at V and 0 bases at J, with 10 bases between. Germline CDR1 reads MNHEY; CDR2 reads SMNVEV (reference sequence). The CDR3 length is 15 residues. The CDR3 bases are TGTGCCAGCAGTTCGGGATGGAATAGCAATCAGCCCCAGCATTTT. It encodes CASSSGWNSNQPQHF.

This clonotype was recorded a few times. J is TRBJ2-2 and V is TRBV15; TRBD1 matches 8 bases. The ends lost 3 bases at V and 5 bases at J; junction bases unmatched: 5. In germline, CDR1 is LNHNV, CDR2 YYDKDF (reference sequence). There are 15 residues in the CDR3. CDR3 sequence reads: CATSRDRVITGELFF. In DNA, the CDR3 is TGTGCCACCAGCAGGGACAGGGTCATTACCGGGGAGCTGTTTTTT.

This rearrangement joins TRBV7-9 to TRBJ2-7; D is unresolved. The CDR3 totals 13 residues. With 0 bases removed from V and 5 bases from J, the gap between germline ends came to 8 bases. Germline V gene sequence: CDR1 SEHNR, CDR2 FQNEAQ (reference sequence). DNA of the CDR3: TGTGCCAGCAGCTTAGCGTCGGTCCACGAGCAGTACTTC. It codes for CASSLASVHEQYF.

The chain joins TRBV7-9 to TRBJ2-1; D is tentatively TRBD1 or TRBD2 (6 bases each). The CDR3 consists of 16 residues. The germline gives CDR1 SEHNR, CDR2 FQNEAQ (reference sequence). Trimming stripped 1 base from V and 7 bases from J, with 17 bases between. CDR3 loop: CASSLVAGTGANEQFF. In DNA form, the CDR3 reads TGTGCCAGCAGCTTAGTCGCGGGGACGGGGGCTAATGAGCAGTTCTTC. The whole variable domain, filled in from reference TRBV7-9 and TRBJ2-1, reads DTGVSQNPRHKITKRGQNVTFRCDPISEHNRLYWYRQTLGQGPEFLTYFQNEAQLEKSRLLSDRFSAERPKGSFSTLEIQRTEQGDSAMYLCASSLVAGTGANEQFFGPGTRLTVL.

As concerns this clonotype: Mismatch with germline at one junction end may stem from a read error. CDR3 nucleotides: TGTGCCAGCAGCCAAGATCAGAGCACAGGTACGCAGTATTTT. Translated: CASSQDQSTGTQYF. The rearrangement uses TRBV4-2 and TRBJ2-3, with D maybe TRBD1 (5 bases). The CDR3 totals 14 residues. Germline-derived CDR1 and CDR2 are LGHNA and YNFKEQ.

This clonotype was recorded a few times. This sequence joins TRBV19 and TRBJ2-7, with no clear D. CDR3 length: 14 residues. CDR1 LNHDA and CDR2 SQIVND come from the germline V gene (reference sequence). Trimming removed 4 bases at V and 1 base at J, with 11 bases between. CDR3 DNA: TGTGCCAGTAGTACCTTTAAGGGATCCTACGAGCAGTACTTC. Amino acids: CASSTFKGSYEQYF.

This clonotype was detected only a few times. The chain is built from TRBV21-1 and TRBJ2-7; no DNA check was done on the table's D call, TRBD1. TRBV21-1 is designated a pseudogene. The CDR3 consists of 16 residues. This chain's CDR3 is CASSIRQGAMEYEQYF. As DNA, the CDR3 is TGTGCCAGCAGCATACGTCAGGGGGCGATGGAGTACGAGCAGTACTTC.

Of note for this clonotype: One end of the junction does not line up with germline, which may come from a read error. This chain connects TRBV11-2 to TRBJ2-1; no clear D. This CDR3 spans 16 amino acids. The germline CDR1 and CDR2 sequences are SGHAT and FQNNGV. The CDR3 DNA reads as TGTACCAGCAGCGCCGTTGGGCTAGTAACCTACAATGAGCAGTTCTTC. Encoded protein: CTSSAVGLVTYNEQFF.

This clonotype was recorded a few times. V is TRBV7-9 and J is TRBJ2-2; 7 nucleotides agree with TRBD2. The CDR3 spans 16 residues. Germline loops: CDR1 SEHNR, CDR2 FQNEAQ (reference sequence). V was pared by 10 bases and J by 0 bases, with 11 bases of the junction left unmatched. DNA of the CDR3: TGTGCCATTCCGCGTGCGGGAGTCGCGAACACCGGGGAGCTGTTTTTT. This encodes CAIPRAGVANTGELFF.